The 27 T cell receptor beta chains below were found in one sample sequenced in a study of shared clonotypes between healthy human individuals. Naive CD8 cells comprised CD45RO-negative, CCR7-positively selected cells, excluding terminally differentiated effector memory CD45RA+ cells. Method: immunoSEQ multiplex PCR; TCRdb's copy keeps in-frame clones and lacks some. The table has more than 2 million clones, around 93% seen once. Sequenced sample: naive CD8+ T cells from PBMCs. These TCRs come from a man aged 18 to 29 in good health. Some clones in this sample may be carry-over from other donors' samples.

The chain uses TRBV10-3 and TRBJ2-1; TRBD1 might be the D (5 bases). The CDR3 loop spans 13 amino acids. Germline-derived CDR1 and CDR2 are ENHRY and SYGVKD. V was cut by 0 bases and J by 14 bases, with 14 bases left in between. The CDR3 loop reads CAISESAGHLEFF. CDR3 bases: TGTGCCATCAGTGAGTCGGCAGGACACCTCGAGTTCTTC.

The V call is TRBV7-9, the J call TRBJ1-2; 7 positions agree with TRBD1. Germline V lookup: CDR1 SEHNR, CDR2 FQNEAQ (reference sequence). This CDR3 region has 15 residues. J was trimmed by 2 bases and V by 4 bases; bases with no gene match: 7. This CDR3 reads CASSSGATGNYGYTF. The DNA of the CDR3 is TGTGCCAGCAGCTCCGGAGCGACAGGGAACTATGGCTACACCTTC.

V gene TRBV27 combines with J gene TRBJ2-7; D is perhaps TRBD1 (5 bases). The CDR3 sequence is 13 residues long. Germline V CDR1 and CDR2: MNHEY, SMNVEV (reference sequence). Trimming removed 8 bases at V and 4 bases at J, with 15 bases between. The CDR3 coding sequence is TGTGCCAGCGCATCGGACATGGCGTACGAGCAGTACTTC. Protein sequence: CASASDMAYEQYF.

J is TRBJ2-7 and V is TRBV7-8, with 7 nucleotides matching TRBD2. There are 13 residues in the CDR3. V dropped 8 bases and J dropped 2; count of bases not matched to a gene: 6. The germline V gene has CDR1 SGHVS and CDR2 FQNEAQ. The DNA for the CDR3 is TGTGCCAGCCTAGGCGGGACTACCTACGAGCAGTACTTC. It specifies CASLGGTTYEQYF.

In DNA form, the CDR3 reads TGTGCCTGGAGTTGGGGTAGCGGAACCACCGGGGAGCTGTTTTTT. It yields the protein CAWSWGSGTTGELFF. The chain combines TRBV30 with TRBJ2-2; D might be TRBD2 (6 bases). Between the trimmed V and J ends, which lost 2 bases and 4 bases, there was a span of 14 bases. This CDR3 is 15 amino acids long. Germline V gives CDR1 GTSNPN, CDR2 SVGIG (reference sequence).

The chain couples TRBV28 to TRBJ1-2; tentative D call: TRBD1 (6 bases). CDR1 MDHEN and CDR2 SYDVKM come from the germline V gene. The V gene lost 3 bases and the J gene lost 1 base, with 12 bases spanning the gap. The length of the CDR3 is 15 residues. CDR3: CASSFPGEGNYGYTF. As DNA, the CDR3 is TGTGCCAGCAGTTTCCCAGGGGAGGGTAACTATGGCTACACCTTC.

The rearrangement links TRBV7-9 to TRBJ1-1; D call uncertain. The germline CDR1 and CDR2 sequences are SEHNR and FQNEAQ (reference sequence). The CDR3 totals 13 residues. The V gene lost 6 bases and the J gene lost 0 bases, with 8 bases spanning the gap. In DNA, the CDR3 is TGTGCCAGCAGACCTGCCCTGAACACTGAAGCTTTCTTT. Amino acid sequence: CASRPALNTEAFF.

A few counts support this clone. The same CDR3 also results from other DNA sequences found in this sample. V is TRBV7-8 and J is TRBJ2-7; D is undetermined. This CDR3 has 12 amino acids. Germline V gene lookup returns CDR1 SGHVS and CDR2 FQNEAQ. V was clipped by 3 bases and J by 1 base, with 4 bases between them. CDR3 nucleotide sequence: TGTGCCAGCAGCTTGGGGTCCTACGAGCAGTACTTC. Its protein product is CASSLGSYEQYF.

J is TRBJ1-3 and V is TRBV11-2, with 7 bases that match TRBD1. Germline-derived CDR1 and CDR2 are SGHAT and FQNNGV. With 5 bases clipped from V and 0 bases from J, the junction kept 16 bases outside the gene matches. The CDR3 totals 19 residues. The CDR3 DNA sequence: TGTGCCAGCAGCCCCGACAGGGACCTGAACCTCCTCTCTGGAAACACCATATATTTT. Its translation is CASSPDRDLNLLSGNTIYF.

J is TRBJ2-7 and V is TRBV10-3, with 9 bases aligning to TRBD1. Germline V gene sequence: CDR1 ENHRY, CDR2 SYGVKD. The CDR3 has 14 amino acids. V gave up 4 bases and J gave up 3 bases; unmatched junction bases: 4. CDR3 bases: TGTGCCATCAGTGCTCCGGGACAGGGCTACGAGCAGTACTTC. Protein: CAISAPGQGYEQYF.

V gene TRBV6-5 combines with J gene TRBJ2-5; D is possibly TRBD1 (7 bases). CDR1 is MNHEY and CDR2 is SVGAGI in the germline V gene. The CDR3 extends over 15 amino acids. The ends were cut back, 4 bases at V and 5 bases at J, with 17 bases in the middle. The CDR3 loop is CASSFTGEERETQYF. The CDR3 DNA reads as TGTGCCAGCAGTTTTACAGGGGAGGAGAGGGAGACCCAGTACTTC.

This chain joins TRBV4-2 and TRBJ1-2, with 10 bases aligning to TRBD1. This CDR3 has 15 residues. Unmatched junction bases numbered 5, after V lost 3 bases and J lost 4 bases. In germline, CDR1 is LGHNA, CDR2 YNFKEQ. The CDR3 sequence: CASSQARDRGYGYTF. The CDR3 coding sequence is TGTGCCAGCAGCCAGGCCAGGGACAGGGGCTATGGCTACACCTTC.

The CDR3 sequence is CASSQDWEVANYGYTF. The CDR3 region has the DNA TGTGCCAGCAGCCAAGATTGGGAGGTAGCTAACTATGGCTACACCTTC. V is TRBV4-2 and J is TRBJ1-2; D is undetermined. V lost 0 bases, J lost 0 bases, and 11 bases lay in between. Germline V gene lookup returns CDR1 LGHNA and CDR2 YNFKEQ. This CDR3 is built from 16 residues.

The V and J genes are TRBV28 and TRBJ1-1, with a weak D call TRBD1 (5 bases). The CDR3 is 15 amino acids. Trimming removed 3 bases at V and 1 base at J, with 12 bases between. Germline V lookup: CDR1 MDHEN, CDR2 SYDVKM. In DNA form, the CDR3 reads TGTGCCAGCAGTTTCCCCTCCAGGGCGAACACTGAAGCTTTCTTT. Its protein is CASSFPSRANTEAFF. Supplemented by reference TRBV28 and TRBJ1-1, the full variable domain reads DVKVTQSSRYLVKRTGEKVFLECVQDMDHENMFWYRQDPGLGLRLIYFSYDVKMKEKGDIPEGYSVSREKKERFSLILESASTNQTSMYLCASSFPSRANTEAFFGQGTRLTVV.

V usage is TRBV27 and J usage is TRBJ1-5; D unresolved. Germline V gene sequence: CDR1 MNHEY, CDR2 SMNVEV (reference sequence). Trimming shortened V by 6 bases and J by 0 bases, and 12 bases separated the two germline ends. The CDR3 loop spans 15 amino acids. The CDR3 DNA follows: TGTGCCAGCAGAGGATCCCGCTATAGCAATCAGCCCCAGCATTTT. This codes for CASRGSRYSNQPQHF.

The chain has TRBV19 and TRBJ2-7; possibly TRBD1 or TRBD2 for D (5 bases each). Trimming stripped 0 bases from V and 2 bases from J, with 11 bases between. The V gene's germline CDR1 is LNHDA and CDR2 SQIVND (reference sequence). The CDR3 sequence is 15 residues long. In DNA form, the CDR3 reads TGTGCCAGTAGTATAGAGGCAGGGAGCACCTACGAGCAGTACTTC. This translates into CASSIEAGSTYEQYF.

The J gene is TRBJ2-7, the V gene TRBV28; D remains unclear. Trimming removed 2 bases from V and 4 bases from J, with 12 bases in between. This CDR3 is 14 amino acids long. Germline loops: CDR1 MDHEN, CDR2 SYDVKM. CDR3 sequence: CASSLRRLQYEQYF. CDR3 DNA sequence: TGTGCCAGCAGTTTACGCCGACTCCAGTACGAGCAGTACTTC.

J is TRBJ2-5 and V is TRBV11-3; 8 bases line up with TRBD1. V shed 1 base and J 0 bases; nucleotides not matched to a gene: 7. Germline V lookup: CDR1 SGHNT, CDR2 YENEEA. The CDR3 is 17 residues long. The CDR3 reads CASSLGDDRGHQETQYF. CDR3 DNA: TGTGCCAGCAGCTTAGGGGACGACAGGGGCCACCAAGAGACCCAGTACTTC.

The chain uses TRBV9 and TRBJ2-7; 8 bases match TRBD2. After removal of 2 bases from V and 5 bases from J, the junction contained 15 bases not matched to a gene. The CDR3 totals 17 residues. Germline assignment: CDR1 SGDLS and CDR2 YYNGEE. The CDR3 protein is CASSVGRDGRALHEQYF. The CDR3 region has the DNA TGTGCCAGCAGCGTTGGGCGCGACGGGAGGGCCCTCCACGAGCAGTACTTC.

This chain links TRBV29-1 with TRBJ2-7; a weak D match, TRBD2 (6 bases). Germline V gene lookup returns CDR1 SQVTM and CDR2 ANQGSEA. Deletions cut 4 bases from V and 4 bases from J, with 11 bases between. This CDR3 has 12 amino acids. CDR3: CSVVVGLYEQYF. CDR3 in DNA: TGCAGCGTTGTAGTGGGACTGTACGAGCAGTACTTC.

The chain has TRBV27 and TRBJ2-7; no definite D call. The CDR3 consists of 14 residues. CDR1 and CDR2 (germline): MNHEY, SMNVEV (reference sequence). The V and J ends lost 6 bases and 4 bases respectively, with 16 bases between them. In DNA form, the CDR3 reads TGTGCCAGCAGCCGTCTCCCAAGCCCTTACGAGCAGTACTTC. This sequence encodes CASSRLPSPYEQYF.

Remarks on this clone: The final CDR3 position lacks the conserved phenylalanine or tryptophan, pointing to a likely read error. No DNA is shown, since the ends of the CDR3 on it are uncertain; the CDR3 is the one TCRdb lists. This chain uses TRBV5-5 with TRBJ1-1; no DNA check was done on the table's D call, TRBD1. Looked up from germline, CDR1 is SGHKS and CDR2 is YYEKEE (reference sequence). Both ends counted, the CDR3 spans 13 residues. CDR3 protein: CASSSATGTVPII.

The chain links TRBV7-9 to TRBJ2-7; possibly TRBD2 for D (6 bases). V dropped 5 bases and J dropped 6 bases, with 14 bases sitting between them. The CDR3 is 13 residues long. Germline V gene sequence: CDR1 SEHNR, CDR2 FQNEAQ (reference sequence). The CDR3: CASSHRDWPEQYF. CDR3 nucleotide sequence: TGTGCCAGCAGCCACCGGGACTGGCCCGAGCAGTACTTC.

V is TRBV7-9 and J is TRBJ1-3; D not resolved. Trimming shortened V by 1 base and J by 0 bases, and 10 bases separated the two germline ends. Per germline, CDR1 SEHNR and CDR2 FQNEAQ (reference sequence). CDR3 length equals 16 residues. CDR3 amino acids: CASSLGRRTSGNTIYF. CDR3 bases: TGTGCCAGCAGCTTAGGACGGAGAACCTCTGGAAACACCATATATTTT.

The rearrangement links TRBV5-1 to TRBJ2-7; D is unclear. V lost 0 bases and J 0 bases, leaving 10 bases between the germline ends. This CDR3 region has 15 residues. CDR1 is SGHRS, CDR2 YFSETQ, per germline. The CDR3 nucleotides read TGCGCCAGCAGCTTGGGAGCCGATAGCTCCTACGAGCAGTACTTC. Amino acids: CASSLGADSSYEQYF.

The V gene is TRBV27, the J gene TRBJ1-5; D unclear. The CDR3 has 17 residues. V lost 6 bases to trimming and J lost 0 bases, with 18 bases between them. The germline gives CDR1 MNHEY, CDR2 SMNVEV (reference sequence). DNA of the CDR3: TGTGCCAGCAGCCCTAGACCGGTGTATTATAGCAATCAGCCCCAGCATTTT. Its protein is CASSPRPVYYSNQPQHF.

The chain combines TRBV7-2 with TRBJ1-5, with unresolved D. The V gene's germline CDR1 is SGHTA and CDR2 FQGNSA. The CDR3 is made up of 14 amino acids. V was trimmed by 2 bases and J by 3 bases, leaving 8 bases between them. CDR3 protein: CASSLWAANQPQHF. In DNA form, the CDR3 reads TGTGCCAGCAGCTTATGGGCGGCCAATCAGCCCCAGCATTTT.